The 5 T cell receptor beta chains in this list originate from one sample, sequenced in a study of T cells in Graves' hyperthyroidism and ophthalmopathy. The source material, RNA transcripts, was used to amplify TCR beta CDR3 regions. HTBI primers drove first-round RT-PCR of the TCR CDR3. TCRdb reprocessed the multiplex PCR reads via MiXCR and lists one record per CDR3 protein. The data show 500,000 to 800,000 distinct CDR3 sequences, 40% to 55% seen once. Sequences were obtained from peripheral blood or thyroid tissue (not recorded which). The receptors derive from an adult man with Graves' disease, either hyperthyroidism or ophthalmopathy (not recorded which).

This chain joins TRBV20-1 and TRBJ2-5, with 8 nucleotides matching TRBD1. Germline CDR1 is DFQATT and CDR2 is SNEGSKA (reference sequence). V lost 6 bases, J lost 5 bases, and 8 bases stayed unmatched. The CDR3 runs to 13 residues. In DNA form, the CDR3 reads TGCAGTGCCCCGGACAGGGCTTACGAGACCCAGTACTTC. Translation gives CSAPDRAYETQYF.

A few counts support this clonotype. The chain carries TRBV29-1 and TRBJ2-7, with a possible D match to TRBD1 (6 bases). There are 14 residues in the CDR3. Trimming left V 2 bases short and J 1 base short, with 12 bases between. The V gene's germline CDR1 is SQVTM and CDR2 ANQGSEA. CDR3 bases: TGCAGCGTTGAAACCGGACAGCTTTCCTACGAGCAGTACTTC. Residues: CSVETGQLSYEQYF.

J is TRBJ2-7 and V is TRBV15; D perhaps matches TRBD1 (5 bases). The germline V and J ends were trimmed by 1 base and 4 bases, with 11 bases remaining between them. In germline, CDR1 is LNHNV, CDR2 YYDKDF (reference sequence). The CDR3 extends over 14 amino acids. CDR3 coding DNA: TGTGCCACCAGCAGAGTTGGGGCAGGGTACGAGCAGTACTTC. Protein product: CATSRVGAGYEQYF.

The rearrangement uses TRBV11-2 and TRBJ1-2; D uncertain. V was pared by 3 bases and J by 0 bases, with 8 bases between. The germline V gene has CDR1 SGHAT and CDR2 FQNNGV. This CDR3 spans 14 amino acids. CDR3 amino acids: CASSFGRANYGYTF. In DNA, the CDR3 is TGTGCCAGCAGCTTCGGACGGGCTAACTATGGCTACACCTTC.

This clonotype was counted many times. The gene calls are TRBV20-1 and TRBJ1-6, with 9 bases aligning to TRBD1. Trimming cost V 3 bases and J 7 bases; bases outside gene matches: 4. The germline gives CDR1 DFQATT, CDR2 SNEGSKA (reference sequence). This CDR3 spans 14 amino acids. The CDR3 is CSASRDRANSPLHF. DNA of the CDR3: TGCAGTGCTAGCAGGGACAGGGCCAATTCACCCCTCCACTTT.